A single T cell receptor (beta chain) is shown here with its context. Its antigen is not identified. The sample is drawn from a study of response to subunit inactivated influenza vaccine. Regarding the study as a whole: The authors put forward the suggestion that each seasonal influenza vaccination may bring in only a limited number of new T cells.

TCRdb used MiXCR to reprocess the RT-PCR reads, holding one entry per CDR3 protein. The sample holds around 250,000 distinct CDR3 sequences, 9% to 15% seen once. Germline lookup yields CDR1 SQVTM and CDR2 ANQGSEA. The CDR3 is made up of 14 amino acids. The V and J ends lost 7 bases and 1 base respectively, with 16 bases between them. This specimen consisted of non-naive T cells sorted from PBMCs, obtained approximately 15 days before vaccination. This rearrangement joins TRBV29-1 to TRBJ1-1; D is unclear. The sequence came from a man in his fifties or sixties who received an inactivated influenza vaccine. CDR3 region: CSANVGGGNTEAFF. In DNA form, the CDR3 reads TGCAGCGCCAACGTCGGAGGTGGGAACACTGAAGCTTTCTTT.